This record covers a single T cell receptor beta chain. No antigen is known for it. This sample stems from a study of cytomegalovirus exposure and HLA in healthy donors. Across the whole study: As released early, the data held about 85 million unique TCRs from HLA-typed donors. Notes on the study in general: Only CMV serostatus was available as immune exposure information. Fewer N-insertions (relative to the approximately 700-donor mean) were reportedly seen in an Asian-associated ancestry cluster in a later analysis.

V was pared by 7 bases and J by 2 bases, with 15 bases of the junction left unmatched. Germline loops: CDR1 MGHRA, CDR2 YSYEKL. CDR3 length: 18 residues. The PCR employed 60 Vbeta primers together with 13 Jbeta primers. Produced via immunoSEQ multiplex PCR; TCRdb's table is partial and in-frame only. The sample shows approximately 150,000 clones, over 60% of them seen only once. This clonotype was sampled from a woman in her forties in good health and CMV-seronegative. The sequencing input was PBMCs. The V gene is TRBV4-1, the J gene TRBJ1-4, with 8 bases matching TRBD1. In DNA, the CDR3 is TGCGCCAGCACCCTTAGGCGGGCAGGGGGCGGCACTAATGAAAAACTGTTTTTT. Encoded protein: CASTLRRAGGGTNEKLFF.